The sequence of this T cell receptor beta chain was determined in a study of cytomegalovirus exposure and HLA in healthy donors. Overall study findings and caveats: A later analysis revealed that TCR association rates differed between HLA loci, peaking at DRB1 and bottoming out at HLA-C. Rarity characterized most TCR sequences, yet some public TCRs appeared in many donors. An Asian-associated ancestry cluster reportedly showed fewer N-insertions than the approximately 660-donor mean in a later analysis. TCR beta V segments were, for the most part, productive about 87% or about 30% of the time in an earlier analysis.

PCR was performed using 60 Vbeta and 13 Jbeta primers. TCRdb's table, derived via immunoSEQ multiplex PCR, lists solely in-frame clones and lacks some. This sample has hundreds of thousands of clones, with approximately 81% found just once. Germline loops: CDR1 MDHEN, CDR2 SYDVKM. The CDR3 has 17 amino acids. Losses at the gene ends were 0 bases for V and 2 bases for J; bases not matched to a gene: 8. Remarks on this clone: Its target is unknown.

The origin of this receptor is a man between 25 and 39 years old in good health and CMV-seronegative. The rearrangement links TRBV28 to TRBJ2-7; 9 nucleotides line up with TRBD1. What was sequenced was PBMCs. In DNA, the CDR3 is TGTGCCAGCAGTTTATGGGGGACAGGGCGTAACACCTACGAGCAGTACTTC. Translating gives CASSLWGTGRNTYEQYF.